The rows below give T cell receptor beta chains drawn from one sample of a study of STAT5B mutations in CD4+ large granular lymphocyte leukemia. Profiling relied on immunoSEQ multiplex PCR, and the TCRdb table lists in-frame clones only, not all of them. The sample holds nearly 45,000 clones; 70% to 90% are singletons and the top ten take about 3%. Input material: CD4+ T cells from blood buffy coats. The receptors stem from a human donor in good health. Each CDR3 is given with its conserved first and last residue. Fields, in order: J gene, D gene, clone size, V gene, CDR3 protein, CDR3 DNA. D genes are given only for firm matches. A clone size is listed for some rows: how often the clone was seen (once, few, many), or a class if it is expanded.

TRBJ2-2	-	-	TRBV9	CASSPGTLNTGELFF	TGTGCCAGCAGCCCCGGGACTCTAAACACCGGGGAGCTGTTTTTT
TRBJ2-3	-	-	TRBV5-1	CASSLGTSTDTQYF	TGCGCCAGCAGTCTCGGGACTAGCACAGATACGCAGTATTTT
TRBJ2-2	TRBD1	-	TRBV5-1	CASRQGRTGELFF	TGCGCCAGCCGACAGGGACGCACCGGGGAGCTGTTTTTT
TRBJ1-5	-	-	TRBV4-2	CASSQHHGFGNQPQHF	TGTGCCAGCAGCCAACATCACGGTTTCGGAAATCAGCCCCAGCATTTT
TRBJ1-4	TRBD1	-	TRBV19	CASNPRRGRGEKLFF	TGTGCCAGTAACCCCCGGAGGGGGCGAGGTGAAAAACTGTTTTTT
TRBJ1-6	-	-	TRBV30	CAWSPAGQYNSPLHF	TGTGCCTGGAGTCCTGCGGGACAATATAATTCACCCCTCCACTTT
TRBJ2-7	TRBD2	-	TRBV15	CATSRAPGTSGITYEQYF	TGTGCCACCAGCAGAGCGCCCGGGACTAGCGGGATAACCTACGAGCAGTACTTC
TRBJ2-7	-	-	TRBV19	CASSGYYSSYEQYF	TGTGCCAGTAGTGGGTATTACAGCTCCTACGAGCAGTACTTC
TRBJ1-5	TRBD1	few	TRBV30	CAWSYGTGGQPQHF	TGTGCCTGGAGTTATGGGACAGGGGGTCAGCCCCAGCATTTT
TRBJ2-3	TRBD2	-	TRBV2	CASYRTSGSRPDTQYF	TGTGCCAGCTATCGGACTAGCGGGAGTAGGCCAGATACGCAGTATTTT
TRBJ1-1	TRBD1	medium-sized	TRBV2	CASSGQGNTEAFF	TGTGCCAGCAGTGGACAGGGGAACACTGAAGCTTTCTTT
TRBJ2-1	-	-	TRBV6-6	CASSYSSSRPNYEQFF	TGTGCCAGCAGTTACTCGAGTAGCAGACCCAATTATGAGCAGTTCTTC
TRBJ1-2	-	once	TRBV9	CASSAGRTNYGYTF	TGTGCCAGCAGCGCGGGACGGACTAACTATGGCTACACCTTC
TRBJ1-4	-	few	TRBV29-1	CSVEGDEKLFF	TGCAGCGTTGAGGGAGATGAAAAACTGTTTTTT
TRBJ2-7	-	-	TRBV19	CASSISTVAYEQYF	TGTGCCAGTAGTATCTCGACGGTTGCCTACGAGCAGTACTTC
TRBJ2-5	-	-	TRBV28	CASSSPGWGETQYF	TGTGCCAGCAGTTCTCCCGGATGGGGGGAGACCCAGTACTTC
TRBJ2-1	TRBD2	-	TRBV7-6	CASSKTSGTSRGEQFF	TGTGCCAGCAGCAAGACTAGCGGGACTTCCCGAGGGGAGCAGTTCTTC
TRBJ1-2	-	once	TRBV7-9	CASSLGQDSRGYTF	TGTGCCAGCAGCTTAGGACAGGACAGCCGTGGCTACACCTTC
TRBJ1-2	TRBD1	-	TRBV13	CASSILGTGDGGYTF	TGTGCCAGCAGCATACTTGGGACAGGGGACGGCGGCTACACCTTC
TRBJ2-2	-	-	TRBV2	CASKARVNTGELFF	TGTGCCAGCAAAGCCAGGGTTAACACCGGGGAGCTGTTTTTT
TRBJ2-2	-	few	TRBV7-2	CASSLEGVTGELFF	TGTGCCAGCAGCTTAGAGGGGGTCACCGGGGAGCTGTTTTTT
TRBJ1-5	-	-	TRBV7-2	CASSSGPSNTPQHF	TGTGCCAGCAGCTCGGGACCCAGCAACACGCCCCAGCATTTT
TRBJ2-7	TRBD2	few	TRBV4-3	CASSQAGTTKQYF	TGCGCCAGCAGCCAAGCCGGGACTACGAAGCAGTACTTC
TRBJ1-2	-	few	TRBV14	CASSQDQGAGGYTF	TGTGCCAGCAGCCAAGATCAGGGAGCCGGTGGCTACACCTTC
TRBJ1-3	-	-	TRBV14	CASSQGGANTIYF	TGTGCCAGCAGCCAAGGAGGGGCAAACACCATATATTTT
TRBJ2-2	-	-	TRBV7-9	CASSRTGRGVPEELFF	TGTGCCAGCAGCCGCACCGGTCGCGGGGTACCGGAGGAGCTGTTTTTT
TRBJ1-1	TRBD1	few	TRBV2	CASRGDSLNTEAFF	TGTGCCAGCAGAGGGGACAGCTTGAACACTGAAGCTTTCTTT
TRBJ1-2	-	-	TRBV2	CASSRTGANYGYTF	TGTGCCAGCAGCCGGACCGGGGCTAACTATGGCTACACCTTC
TRBJ1-4	-	-	TRBV7-9	CASSLRAGLNEKLFF	TGTGCCAGCAGCTTAAGGGCAGGACTTAATGAAAAACTGTTTTTT
TRBJ1-4	TRBD1	-	TRBV5-5	CASSLGQGGEKLFF	TGTGCCAGCAGCTTAGGACAGGGCGGCGAAAAACTGTTTTTT
TRBJ2-5	-	-	TRBV6-4	CASSESGEKTQYF	TGTGCCAGCAGTGAGTCAGGGGAGAAGACCCAGTACTTC
TRBJ2-7	TRBD2	-	TRBV10-3	CAISPGTSGRGSYEQYF	TGTGCCATCAGTCCCGGGACTAGCGGGAGAGGGTCCTACGAGCAGTACTTC
TRBJ1-1	TRBD1	-	TRBV7-6	CASSLRDRGVDTLVGGTEAFF	TGTGCCAGCAGCCTACGAGACAGGGGGGTGGACACCCTTGTTGGCGGCACTGAAGCTTTCTTT
TRBJ2-2	TRBD2	-	TRBV28	CASSFPGWEGLVGELFF	TGTGCCAGCAGTTTCCCCGGATGGGAGGGCCTAGTCGGGGAGCTGTTTTTT
TRBJ2-7	-	-	TRBV29-1	CSVDRDGGGQYF	TGCAGCGTTGATCGGGACGGAGGAGGGCAGTACTTC
TRBJ2-3	-	-	TRBV15	CATSRDRVYTDTQYF	TGTGCCACCAGCAGAGATCGAGTATACACAGATACGCAGTATTTT
TRBJ2-1	TRBD2	-	TRBV19	CASGLGLPYNEQFF	TGTGCCAGCGGACTGGGACTACCATACAATGAGCAGTTCTTC
TRBJ2-3	-	-	TRBV7-2	CASSLGNTGPDTQYF	TGTGCCAGCAGCTTAGGCAATACAGGGCCAGATACGCAGTATTTT
TRBJ1-1	TRBD1	-	TRBV28	CASSTRTGERAFF	TGTGCCAGCAGTACCAGGACAGGCGAGAGGGCTTTCTTT
TRBJ1-3	-	-	TRBV7-2	CASSLQQGENTIYF	TGTGCCAGCAGCTTACAACAGGGCGAAAACACCATATATTTT
TRBJ2-6	-	-	TRBV28	CASSLSRGYSGANVLTF	TGTGCCAGCAGTTTATCGCGGGGCTACTCTGGGGCCAACGTCCTGACTTTC
TRBJ2-3	TRBD2	-	TRBV5-5	CASSLSTSGRTDTQYF	TGTGCCAGCAGCTTGTCCACTAGCGGGAGGACAGATACGCAGTATTTT